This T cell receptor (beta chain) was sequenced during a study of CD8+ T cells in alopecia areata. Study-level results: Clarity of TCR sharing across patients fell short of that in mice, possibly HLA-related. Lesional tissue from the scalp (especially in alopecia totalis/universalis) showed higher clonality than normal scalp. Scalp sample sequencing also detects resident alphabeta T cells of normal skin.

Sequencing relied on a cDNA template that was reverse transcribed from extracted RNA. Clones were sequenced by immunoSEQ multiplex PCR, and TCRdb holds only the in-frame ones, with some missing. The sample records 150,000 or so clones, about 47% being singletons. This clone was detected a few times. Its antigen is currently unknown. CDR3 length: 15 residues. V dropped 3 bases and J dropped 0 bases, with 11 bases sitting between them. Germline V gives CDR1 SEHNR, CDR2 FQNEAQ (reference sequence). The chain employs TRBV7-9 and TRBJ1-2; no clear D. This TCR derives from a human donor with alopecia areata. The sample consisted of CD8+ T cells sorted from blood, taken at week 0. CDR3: CASSFPGSANYGYTF. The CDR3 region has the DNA TGTGCCAGCAGCTTTCCTGGGTCGGCTAACTATGGCTACACCTTC. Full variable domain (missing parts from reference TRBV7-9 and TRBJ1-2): DTGVSQNPRHKITKRGQNVTFRCDPISEHNRLYWYRQTLGQGPEFLTYFQNEAQLEKSRLLSDRFSAERPKGSFSTLEIQRTEQGDSAMYLCASSFPGSANYGYTFGSGTRLTVV.